This T cell receptor beta chain was obtained from a study of T cell repertoires in cytomegalovirus infection. The overall study: Public TCR beta signature analysis indicated the presence of both CMV infection and matching HLA type. Study-level findings and limits: Of the TCR beta families, the public ones yielded a cumulative frequency that identified carriers of CMV plus the relevant HLA. Clonotypes of TCR beta that were HLA-C-restricted and CMV-specific dominated the ex vivo response.

Germline V gives CDR1 MDHEN, CDR2 SYDVKM. V dropped 3 bases and J dropped 9; count of bases not matched to a gene: 5. The CDR3 runs to 13 residues. Concerning this clonotype: Antigen unknown.

TCRdb re-called the reads with MiXCR, one entry per CDR3 protein. The table lists fewer than 250,000 distinct CDR3 sequences, over 20% of them singletons. J is TRBJ2-1 and V is TRBV28; 7 bases match TRBD1. Sequencing was carried out using CD8+ T cells from PBMCs. This clonotype was obtained from a human donor in good health (CMV status not recorded). Some clones in this sample may be carry-over from other donors' samples. The CDR3 loop reads CASSLRTGGEQFF. The CDR3 DNA sequence: TGTGCCAGCAGTTTGCGGACAGGCGGTGAGCAGTTCTTC. Using reference TRBV28 and TRBJ2-1 for the parts outside the CDR3, the full variable domain is DVKVTQSSRYLVKRTGEKVFLECVQDMDHENMFWYRQDPGLGLRLIYFSYDVKMKEKGDIPEGYSVSREKKERFSLILESASTNQTSMYLCASSLRTGGEQFFGPGTRLTVL.